Listed here are 26 T cell receptor beta chains from one sample, sequenced in a study of blood T cells in healthy people across ages. Primers used in a second PCR of roughly 7 to 12 cycles were a sample-barcoded 5' primer and a J-beta primer mix. TCRdb re-derived calls from the 5' RACE reads in MiXCR, one entry per CDR3 protein. The data contain about 640,000 distinct CDR3 sequences, 25% to 35% of them singletons. The sequenced sample was blood. The receptor set was obtained from an elderly woman in good health.

This chain uses TRBV12-3 or TRBV12-4 with TRBJ1-1, with D perhaps matching TRBD1 (5 bases). CDR3 length equals 14 residues. Between the trimmed V and J ends, which lost 6 bases and 6 bases, there was a span of 17 bases. The CDR3 DNA follows: TGTGCCAGCAGCCCCCTTCGGGGGATCCCTGAAGCTTTCTTT. Its protein product is CASSPLRGIPEAFF.

This clonotype was found many times. The V call is TRBV9, the J call TRBJ1-4; D is ambiguous. The CDR3 has 12 residues. Per the germline V gene, CDR1 is SGDLS and CDR2 is YYNGEE. V was clipped by 4 bases and J by 7 bases, with 8 bases between them. CDR3 region: CASSSLGEKLFF. The CDR3 DNA reads as TGTGCCAGCAGCTCCCTTGGTGAAAAACTGTTTTTT.

This chain uses TRBV10-3 with TRBJ1-1, with D perhaps TRBD1 (5 bases). Germline-derived CDR1 and CDR2 are ENHRY and SYGVKD. Trimming removed 6 bases at V and 0 bases at J, with 14 bases between. The CDR3 covers 15 residues. Written as DNA, the CDR3 is TGTGCCATCAGCCACAACCGAGGGGTGAACACTGAAGCTTTCTTT. This sequence encodes CAISHNRGVNTEAFF.

This clonotype was counted at least ten times. V and J are TRBV20-1 and TRBJ2-7; 7 nucleotides agree with TRBD1. The CDR3 consists of 13 residues. Looked up from germline, CDR1 is DFQATT and CDR2 is SNEGSKA (reference sequence). Losses at the gene ends were 2 bases for V and 6 bases for J; bases not matched to a gene: 7. The CDR3 loop reads CSARQDRALEQYF. In DNA form, the CDR3 reads TGCAGTGCTAGACAAGACAGGGCCCTCGAGCAGTACTTC.

The rearrangement uses TRBV18 and TRBJ1-4; D is unresolved. Germline CDR1 is KGHSH and CDR2 is LQKENI. The ends were cut back, 1 base at V and 5 bases at J, with 5 bases in the middle. The CDR3 is 13 residues long. In nucleotides, the CDR3 is TGTGCCAGCTCACCACATCAAAATGAAAAACTGTTTTTT. It codes for CASSPHQNEKLFF. The full variable domain, its missing parts supplied by reference TRBV18 and TRBJ1-4, is NAGVMQNPRHLVRRRGQEARLRCSPMKGHSHVYWYRQLPEEGLKFMVYLQKENIIDESGMPKERFSAEFPKEGPSILRIQQVVRGDSAAYFCASSPHQNEKLFFGSGTQLSVL.

The chain is built from TRBV24-1 and TRBJ1-2; D may be TRBD1 (6 bases). This CDR3 spans 16 amino acids. The germline V gene encodes CDR1 KGHDR and CDR2 SFDVKD. Trimming left V 3 bases short and J 1 base short, with 14 bases between. The CDR3: CATSDPQGSHNYGYTF. In nucleotides, the CDR3 is TGTGCCACCAGTGATCCACAGGGCTCGCATAACTATGGCTACACCTTC.

This clonotype was observed a handful of times. The chain uses TRBV4-3 and TRBJ1-1; D unclear. The germline gives CDR1 LGHNA, CDR2 YSLEER. Trimming left V 1 base short and J 5 bases short, with 11 bases between. The CDR3 is 14 residues long. The CDR3: CASSQVLGRTEAFF. The CDR3 bases are TGCGCCAGCAGCCAAGTTCTTGGTCGGACTGAAGCTTTCTTT.

This clonotype came up many times. This rearrangement joins TRBV15 to TRBJ1-2; the D is unclear. Germline V gives CDR1 LNHNV, CDR2 YYDKDF (reference sequence). V gave up 6 bases and J gave up 6 bases, with 14 bases separating them. This CDR3 contains 13 residues. In DNA form, the CDR3 reads TGTGCCACCAGTCGGGGTAGGGCGGATGGCTACACCTTC. Translated, it gives CATSRGRADGYTF.

V gene TRBV3-1 combines with J gene TRBJ1-4; no clear D gene. The germline V and J ends were trimmed by 7 bases and 4 bases, with 19 bases remaining between them. CDR1 is LGHDT and CDR2 is YNNKEL in the germline V gene (reference sequence). This CDR3 comprises 16 residues. CDR3 DNA: TGTGCCAGCAACCGGAAAACAGCCCCTTTTAATGAAAAACTGTTTTTT. Protein: CASNRKTAPFNEKLFF.

This clonotype was counted a few times. The chain uses TRBV6-5 and TRBJ1-4, with D perhaps TRBD1 (6 bases). The CDR3 is made up of 13 amino acids. V lost 11 bases and J 4 bases, leaving 14 bases between the germline ends. Germline CDR1 is MNHEY and CDR2 is SVGAGI. CDR3 loop: CAGARTVNEKLFF. The CDR3 DNA follows: TGTGCCGGAGCCCGGACAGTTAATGAAAAACTGTTTTTT.

Points on this clonotype: A much more abundant neighbour one base away suggests this may be a read error. The chain recombines TRBV2 with TRBJ2-7; 9 bases are a match to TRBD1. The germline CDR1 and CDR2 sequences are SNHLY and FYNNEI. CDR3 size: 12 residues. V trimming: 8 bases; J trimming: 8 bases; junction bases outside the gene matches: 7. CDR3 in DNA: TGTGCCAGCGGGACAGGGAGAGGCAAGCAGTACTTC. The encoded protein is CASGTGRGKQYF. The variable domain in full, with the rest retrieved from reference TRBV2 and TRBJ2-7, is EPEVTQTPSHQVTQMGQEVILRCVPISNHLYFYWYRQILGQKVEFLVSFYNNEISEKSEIFDDQFSVERPDGSNFTLKIRSTKLEDSAMYFCASGTGRGKQYFGPGTRLTVT.

The chain combines TRBV7-3 with TRBJ1-1; no firm D call. The V end was cut by 1 base, the J end by 3 bases, with 12 bases between. The CDR3 has 15 residues. Germline loops: CDR1 SGHTA, CDR2 FQGTGA. CDR3 protein: CASSLISGKHTEAFF. The CDR3 nucleotides read TGTGCCAGCAGCTTAATCTCGGGGAAGCACACTGAAGCTTTCTTT.

This clonotype showed up just a few times. The genes are TRBV19 and TRBJ1-4; the D is unclear. This CDR3 contains 14 residues. The germline V gene encodes CDR1 LNHDA and CDR2 SQIVND (reference sequence). V dropped 4 bases and J dropped 5 bases, with 11 bases sitting between them. CDR3 protein: CASSKGLGNEKLFF. Written as DNA, the CDR3 is TGTGCCAGTAGTAAGGGCCTGGGGAATGAAAAACTGTTTTTT.

This clonotype has more than one count but fewer than ten. This chain joins TRBV29-1 and TRBJ1-4, with a possible D match to TRBD1 (5 bases). Germline CDR1 and CDR2: SQVTM and ANQGSEA. Trimming stripped 1 base from V and 8 bases from J, with 17 bases between. The CDR3 is 15 amino acids. As DNA, the CDR3 is TGCAGCGTTGAAGCGACCCTTGGGGGATCGGAAAAACTGTTTTTT. The encoded protein is CSVEATLGGSEKLFF.

The V and J genes are TRBV20-1 and TRBJ2-5, with D perhaps assigned TRBD1 or TRBD2 (6 bases each). V lost 1 base to trimming and J lost 5 bases, with 11 bases between them. CDR1 and CDR2 (germline): DFQATT, SNEGSKA (reference sequence). The CDR3 length is 13 residues. CDR3 sequence (DNA): TGCAGTGCTAGAGGAGGGGGGAGGGAGACCCAGTACTTC. Encoded protein: CSARGGGRETQYF.

Turning to this clonotype: It may be a read error: a sequence one base away is much more abundant. The V and J genes are TRBV7-8 and TRBJ2-1; D is uncertain. The J call may be incorrect, as the DNA end agrees better with TRBJ2-7. Germline loops: CDR1 SGHVS, CDR2 FQNEAQ. This CDR3 has 11 amino acids. CDR3 DNA: TGTGCCAGCGTCGGCTACAATGAGCAGTACTTC. This encodes CASVGYNEQYF.

The gene calls are TRBV7-9 and TRBJ1-2, with 7 bases fitting TRBD1. V was pared by 5 bases and J by 7 bases, with 10 bases of the junction left unmatched. The CDR3 runs 14 residues. In germline, CDR1 is SEHNR, CDR2 FQNEAQ (reference sequence). CDR3 sequence: CASSQAIDRAGYTF. The CDR3 bases are TGTGCCAGCAGCCAGGCCATTGACAGGGCTGGCTACACCTTC.

With respect to this clonotype: A much larger clone lies a single base off, so this may be a read error. The chain joins TRBV7-2 to TRBJ1-2, with D possibly matching TRBD1 (6 bases). The CDR3 sequence is 17 residues long. The germline V and J ends were trimmed by 5 bases and 4 bases, with 23 bases remaining between them. Germline V gene sequence: CDR1 SGHTA, CDR2 FQGNSA. The CDR3 DNA follows: TGTGCCAGCAGCCCCCTTCTATCTCCGGGGGCAATCTATGGCTACACCTTC. This sequence encodes CASSPLLSPGAIYGYTF.

This clonotype was seen at least ten times. This chain joins TRBV7-8 and TRBJ2-1; D not certain. The CDR3 sequence is 16 residues long. Germline-derived CDR1 and CDR2 are SGHVS and FQNEAQ. The V and J ends lost 0 bases and 6 bases respectively, with 15 bases between them. The CDR3: CASSLAIPPVSNEQFF. The CDR3, as DNA: TGTGCCAGCAGCTTAGCGATCCCCCCGGTTAGCAATGAGCAGTTCTTC.

V gene TRBV2 combines with J gene TRBJ1-5; D ambiguous. This CDR3 region has 15 residues. The V gene lost 4 bases and the J gene lost 4 bases, with 14 bases spanning the gap. The germline CDR1 and CDR2 sequences are SNHLY and FYNNEI. Here the CDR3 reads CASSAKHTFNQPQHF. CDR3 nucleotide sequence: TGTGCCAGCAGTGCTAAGCATACCTTTAATCAGCCCCAGCATTTT.

This clonotype was picked up many times. With a much larger clone just one base away, this may be a read error. The rearrangement joins TRBV7-9 to TRBJ2-6; TRBD1 matches at 9 bases. The V gene's germline CDR1 is SEHNR and CDR2 FQNEAQ (reference sequence). CDR3 size: 16 residues. CDR3 bases: TGTGCCAGCAACACCGGGACAGGGATCGGGGCCAACGTCCGGACTTTC. It specifies CASNTGTGIGANVRTF. Full variable domain (rest looked up from reference TRBV7-9 and TRBJ2-6): DTGVSQNPRHKITKRGQNVTFRCDPISEHNRLYWYRQTLGQGPEFLTYFQNEAQLEKSRLLSDRFSAERPKGSFSTLEIQRTEQGDSAMYLCASNTGTGIGANVRTFGAGSRLTVL.

This clonotype was observed many times. V is TRBV20-1 and J is TRBJ1-2; the D is unclear. V was shortened by 5 bases and J by 3 bases, with 16 bases between the two germline ends. The CDR3 is 14 residues long. The germline CDR1 and CDR2 sequences are DFQATT and SNEGSKA (reference sequence). Written as DNA, the CDR3 is TGCAGTGCTGGAAGACCCGGCCGGGACTATGGCTACACCTTC. Translating it yields CSAGRPGRDYGYTF.

This clonotype was observed a handful of times. This may be a read error: a much more frequent sequence differs by one nucleotide. The genes are TRBV18 and TRBJ2-5; no reliable D call. The J call is in doubt because the DNA end fits TRBJ2-1 better. The CDR3 runs 14 residues. Germline-derived CDR1 and CDR2 are KGHSH and LQKENI. CDR3 DNA sequence: TGTGCCAGCTCACCGGGCATTATCCAAGAGACCCAGTTCTTC. Its translation: CASSPGIIQETQFF.

The gene calls are TRBV7-2 and TRBJ2-3; 8 nucleotides line up with TRBD2. After removal of 4 bases from V and 4 bases from J, the junction contained 10 bases not matched to a gene. Germline V gene data show CDR1 as SGHTA and CDR2 as FQGNSA. The CDR3 sequence is 16 residues long. CDR3 loop: CASSSMWASGSDTQYF. Here the CDR3 DNA reads TGTGCCAGCAGCTCTATGTGGGCTAGCGGGTCAGATACGCAGTATTTT.

The rearrangement links TRBV20-1 to TRBJ2-1; D remains ambiguous. The J call is in doubt because the DNA end fits TRBJ2-7 better. The CDR3 consists of 16 residues. Germline CDR1 and CDR2: DFQATT and SNEGSKA (reference sequence). The CDR3 DNA reads as TGCAGTGCTAGAGACCACTCGAGATACTCCTACAATGAGCAGTACTTC. Translation: CSARDHSRYSYNEQYF.

This clonotype has ten or more counts. CDR3 sequence reads: CSVGDRPGGEQYF. CDR3 sequence (DNA): TGCAGCGTGGGGGACCGGCCGGGGGGTGAGCAGTACTTC. The chain recombines TRBV29-1 with TRBJ2-7; 7 bases match TRBD2. Germline assignment: CDR1 SQVTM and CDR2 ANQGSEA. V was pared by 6 bases and J by 7 bases, with 12 bases of the junction left unmatched. The CDR3 totals 13 residues.